This T cell receptor beta chain was obtained from a study of cytomegalovirus exposure and HLA in healthy donors. Study-wide context: Among over 350 genotyped donors, around 80% fell in the Caucasian-associated ancestry cluster. Study-wide results and limits: Presence/absence analyses assumed roughly uniform sequencing depth across donors. Among TCR beta chains, those listed as cytomegalovirus-associated numbered some 170.

Note on this clone: Its target is unknown.

V gave up 5 bases and J gave up 3 bases, with 16 bases separating them. Germline V CDR1 and CDR2: SQVTM, ANQGSEA. CDR3 size: 14 residues. It was with 60 Vbeta and 13 Jbeta primers that the PCR ran. The data were produced by immunoSEQ multiplex PCR, yet TCRdb's version contains in-frame clones alone and is incomplete. This sample yields around 120,000 clones, of which about 81% are seen a single time; 5.5% to 7% belongs to the top ten. The sample comprised PBMCs. This receptor was obtained from a middle-aged woman in good health and CMV-seropositive. The J gene is TRBJ1-2, the V gene TRBV29-1; unclear D gene. CDR3 nucleotides: TGCAGCGTTACTGTACAGAACGCTGACTATGGCTACACCTTC. Encoded protein: CSVTVQNADYGYTF.